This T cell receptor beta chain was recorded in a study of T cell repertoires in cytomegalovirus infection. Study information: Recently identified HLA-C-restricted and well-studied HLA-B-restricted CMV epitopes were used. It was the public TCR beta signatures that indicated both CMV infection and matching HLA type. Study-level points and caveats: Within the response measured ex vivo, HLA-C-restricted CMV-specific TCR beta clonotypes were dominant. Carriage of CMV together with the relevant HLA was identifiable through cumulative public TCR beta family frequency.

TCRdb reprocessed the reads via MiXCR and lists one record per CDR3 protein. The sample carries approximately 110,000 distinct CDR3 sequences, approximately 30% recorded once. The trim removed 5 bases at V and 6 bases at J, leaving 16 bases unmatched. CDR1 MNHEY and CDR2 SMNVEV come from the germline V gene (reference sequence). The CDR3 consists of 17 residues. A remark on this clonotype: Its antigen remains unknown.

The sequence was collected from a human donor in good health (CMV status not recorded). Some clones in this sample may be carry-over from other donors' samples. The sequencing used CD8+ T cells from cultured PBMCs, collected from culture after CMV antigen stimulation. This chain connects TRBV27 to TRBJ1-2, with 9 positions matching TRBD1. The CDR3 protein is CASSTLTGGANGNGYTF. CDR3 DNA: TGTGCCAGCAGTACACTTACAGGGGGCGCTAATGGAAATGGCTACACCTTC.